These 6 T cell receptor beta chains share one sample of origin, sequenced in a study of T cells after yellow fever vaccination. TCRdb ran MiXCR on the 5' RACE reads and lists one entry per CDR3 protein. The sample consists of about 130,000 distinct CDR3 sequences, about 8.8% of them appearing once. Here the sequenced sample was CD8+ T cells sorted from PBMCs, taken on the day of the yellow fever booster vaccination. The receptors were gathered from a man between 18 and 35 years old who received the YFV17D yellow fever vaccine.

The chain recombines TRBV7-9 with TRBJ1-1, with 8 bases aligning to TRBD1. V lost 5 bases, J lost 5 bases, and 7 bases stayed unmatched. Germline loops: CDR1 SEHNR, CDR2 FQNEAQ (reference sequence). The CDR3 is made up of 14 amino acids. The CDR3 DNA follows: TGTGCCAGCAGCCGCGGACAGGGCAGTACTGAAGCTTTCTTT. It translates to CASSRGQGSTEAFF.

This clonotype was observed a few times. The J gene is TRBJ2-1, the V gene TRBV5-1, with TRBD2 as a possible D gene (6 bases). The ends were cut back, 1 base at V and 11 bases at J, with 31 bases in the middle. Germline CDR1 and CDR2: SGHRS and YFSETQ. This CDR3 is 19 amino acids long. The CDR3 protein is CASSLIGLSLGTEGIQQFF. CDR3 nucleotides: TGCGCCAGCAGCTTGATCGGGTTGAGTCTAGGGACGGAGGGCATACAGCAGTTCTTC.

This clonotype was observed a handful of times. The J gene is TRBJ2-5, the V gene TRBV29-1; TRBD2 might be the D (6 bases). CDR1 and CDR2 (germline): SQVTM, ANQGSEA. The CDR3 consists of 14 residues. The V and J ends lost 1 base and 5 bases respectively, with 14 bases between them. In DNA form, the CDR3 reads TGCAGCGTTGAAGTTACCGGGACTCTCGAGACCCAGTACTTC. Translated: CSVEVTGTLETQYF.

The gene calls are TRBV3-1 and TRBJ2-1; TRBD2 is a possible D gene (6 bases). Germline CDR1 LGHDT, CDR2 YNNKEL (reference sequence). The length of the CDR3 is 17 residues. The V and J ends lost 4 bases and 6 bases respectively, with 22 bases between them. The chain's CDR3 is CASSPSYPGSRGNEQFF. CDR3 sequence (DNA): TGTGCCAGCAGCCCATCTTATCCGGGTTCGCGGGGCAATGAGCAGTTCTTC.

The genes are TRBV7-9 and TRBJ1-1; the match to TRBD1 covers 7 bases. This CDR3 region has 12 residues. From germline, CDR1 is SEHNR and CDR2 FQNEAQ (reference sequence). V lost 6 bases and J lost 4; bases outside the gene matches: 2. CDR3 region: CASRPGGTEAFF. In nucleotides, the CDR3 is TGTGCCAGCAGACCAGGGGGCACTGAAGCTTTCTTT.

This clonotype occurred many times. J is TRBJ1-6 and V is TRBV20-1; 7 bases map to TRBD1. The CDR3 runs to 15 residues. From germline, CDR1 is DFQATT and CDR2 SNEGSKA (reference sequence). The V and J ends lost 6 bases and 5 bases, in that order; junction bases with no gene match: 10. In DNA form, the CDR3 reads TGCAGTGCAGGGGGGACAGTCAGGGATAATTCACCCCTCCACTTT. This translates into CSAGGTVRDNSPLHF.